This T cell receptor (beta chain) was found in a study of blood T cell repertoires in COVID-19. Across the study: Sources were T cells, B-cell-depleted T cells, or PBMCs; the material itself was cDNA or gDNA.

This clone was counted once. TCRdb's copy holds only in-frame clones and misses some; the assay was immunoSEQ multiplex PCR. Of 280,000 or so clones detected, approximately 86% appear once; the ten largest clones hold approximately 8.5%. Germline CDR1 KGHSH, CDR2 LQKENI. Losses at the gene ends were 0 bases for V and 4 bases for J; bases not matched to a gene: 4. The CDR3 extends over 16 amino acids. Sequenced input: peripheral blood. The chain couples TRBV18 to TRBJ2-1, with 9 bases matching TRBD1. This TCR derives from a man aged 18 to 35 with active or convalescent COVID-19. The CDR3 loop reads CASSPPAGQGYNEQFF. CDR3 DNA sequence: TGTGCCAGCTCACCACCGGCAGGACAGGGGTACAATGAGCAGTTCTTC.